Below, one TCR beta chain is given with its context. No antigen is known for it. This sample was taken from a study of cytomegalovirus exposure and HLA in healthy donors. The PCR contained 60 Vbeta and 13 Jbeta primers. TCRdb keeps only in-frame clones here, not all; method: immunoSEQ multiplex PCR. The table has about 130,000 clones, 60% to 85% seen once. Study-wide points: In a later analysis, TCR beta V- and J-gene trimming was associated with a missense DCLRE1C variant.

Trimming removed 5 bases from V and 2 bases from J; junction bases left unmatched: 3. The CDR3 loop spans 14 amino acids. In germline, CDR1 is SGHAT, CDR2 FQDESV (reference sequence). The rearrangement joins TRBV11-1 to TRBJ1-1; 9 bases align to TRBD1. This receptor was taken from a female donor in good health and CMV-seropositive. Source material: PBMCs. The CDR3 spells CASSPGQGNTEAFF. CDR3 in DNA: TGTGCCAGCAGCCCGGGACAGGGTAACACTGAAGCTTTCTTT.